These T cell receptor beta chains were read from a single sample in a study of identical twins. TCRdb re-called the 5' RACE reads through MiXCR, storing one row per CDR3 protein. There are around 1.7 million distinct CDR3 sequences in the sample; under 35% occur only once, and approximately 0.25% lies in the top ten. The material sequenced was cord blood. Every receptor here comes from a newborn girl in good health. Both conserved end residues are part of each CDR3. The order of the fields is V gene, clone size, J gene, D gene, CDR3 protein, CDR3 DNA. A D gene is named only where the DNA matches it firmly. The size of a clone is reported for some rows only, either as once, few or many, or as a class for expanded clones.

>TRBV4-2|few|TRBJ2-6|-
CASSRKFPFSTPGRSGANVLTF
TGTGCCAGCAGCCGCAAGTTCCCGTTTTCCACGCCGGGACGCTCTGGGGCCAACGTCCTGACTTTC
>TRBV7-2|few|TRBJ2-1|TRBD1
CASSPRTGINEQFF
TGTGCCAGCAGCCCCCGGACAGGGATAAATGAGCAGTTCTTC
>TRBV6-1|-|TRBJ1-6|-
CASSEGKVNSPLHF
TGTGCCAGCAGTGAAGGGAAGGTTAATTCACCCCTCCACTTT
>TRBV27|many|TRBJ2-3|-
CASRDGYTDTQYF
TGTGCCAGCAGAGACGGTTACACAGATACGCAGTATTTT
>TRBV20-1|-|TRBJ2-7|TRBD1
CSARGDREVSYEQYF
TGCAGTGCTAGAGGGGACAGGGAGGTTTCCTACGAGCAGTACTTC
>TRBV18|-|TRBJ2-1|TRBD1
CASSLFPTGPASLDNEQFF
TGTGCCAGCTCACTATTTCCGACAGGGCCGGCTTCTTTAGACAATGAGCAGTTCTTC
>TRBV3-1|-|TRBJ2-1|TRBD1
CASSQPRTGGNEQFF
TGTGCCAGCAGCCAACCCCGGACAGGGGGCAATGAGCAGTTCTTC
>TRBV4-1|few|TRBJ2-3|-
CASSQVPTSLDTQYF
TGCGCCAGCAGCCAAGTCCCCACTAGCCTCGATACGCAGTATTTT
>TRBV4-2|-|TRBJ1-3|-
CASSPLSLGAAGNTIYF
TGTGCCAGCAGCCCGCTGTCACTGGGTGCGGCTGGAAACACCATATATTTT
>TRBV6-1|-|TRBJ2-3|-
CASSATGRDTDTQYF
TGTGCCAGCAGTGCTACAGGGAGGGACACAGATACGCAGTATTTT
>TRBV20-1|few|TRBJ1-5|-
CSARVGISNQPQHF
TGCAGTGCTAGAGTGGGGATTTCTAATCAGCCCCAGCATTTT
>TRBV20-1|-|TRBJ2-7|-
CSARARAYEQYF
TGCAGTGCTAGGGCTAGGGCTTACGAGCAGTACTTC
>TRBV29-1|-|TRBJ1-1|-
CSVRGRRKSVLTEAFF
TGCAGCGTTAGGGGACGGCGTAAGTCAGTTTTGACTGAAGCTTTCTTT
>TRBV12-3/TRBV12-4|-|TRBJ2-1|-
CASVPPLAGYNEQFF
TGTGCCAGCGTACCCCCACTAGCTGGCTACAATGAGCAGTTCTTC
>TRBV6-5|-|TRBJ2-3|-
CASSYSHMKGLADTQYF
TGTGCCAGCAGTTACTCCCACATGAAGGGGCTGGCAGATACGCAGTATTTT
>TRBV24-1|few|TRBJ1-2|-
CATSRQAFYGYTF
TGTGCCACCAGTCGACAGGCCTTCTATGGCTACACCTTC
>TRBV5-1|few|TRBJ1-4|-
CASSLEAQGEKLFF
TGCGCCAGCAGCTTGGAGGCACAGGGAGAAAAACTGTTTTTT
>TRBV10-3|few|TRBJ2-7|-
CAISELGPPYEQYF
TGTGCCATCAGCGAATTAGGCCCCCCCTACGAGCAGTACTTC
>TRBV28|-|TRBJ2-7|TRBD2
CASNRLAGENEQYF
TGTGCCAGCAACCGACTAGCGGGAGAGAACGAGCAGTACTTC
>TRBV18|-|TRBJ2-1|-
CASSPPREFNEQFF
TGTGCCAGCTCACCACCGCGCGAATTCAATGAGCAGTTCTTC
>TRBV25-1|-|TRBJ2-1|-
CASSRMGRSSYNEQFF
TGTGCCAGCAGTCGGATGGGTAGAAGCTCCTACAATGAGCAGTTCTTC
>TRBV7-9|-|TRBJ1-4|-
CASSLDGPFNEKLFF
TGTGCCAGCAGCTTAGATGGGCCCTTTAATGAAAAACTGTTTTTT
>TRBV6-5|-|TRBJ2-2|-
CANPPETSNTGELFF
TGTGCCAACCCTCCCGAGACATCGAACACCGGGGAGCTGTTTTTT
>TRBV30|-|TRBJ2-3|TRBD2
CAWSVGLAGGLDTQYF
TGTGCCTGGAGTGTGGGACTAGCGGGGGGTTTAGATACGCAGTATTTT
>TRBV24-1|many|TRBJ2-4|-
CATAGKAKNIQYF
TGTGCCACCGCAGGCAAAGCCAAAAACATTCAGTACTTC
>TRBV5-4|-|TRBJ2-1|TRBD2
CASSLPSGSRNEQFF
TGTGCCAGCAGCCTCCCTAGCGGGAGTCGTAATGAGCAGTTCTTC
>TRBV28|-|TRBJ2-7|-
CASSLYLGDYEQYF
TGTGCCAGCAGTTTATATTTGGGGGACTACGAGCAGTACTTC
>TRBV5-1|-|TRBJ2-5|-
CASSLTSTDSGETQYF
TGCGCCAGCAGCTTGACCTCGACAGACTCGGGGGAGACCCAGTACTTC
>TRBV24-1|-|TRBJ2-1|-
CATSVPETYEQFF
-
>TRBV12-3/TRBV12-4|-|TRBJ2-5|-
CASSFWGRGKETQYF
TGTGCCAGCAGTTTTTGGGGAAGGGGGAAAGAGACCCAGTACTTC
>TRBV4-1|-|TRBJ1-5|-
CASSQLAGISNQPQHF
TGCGCCAGCAGCCAATTAGCGGGGATTAGCAATCAGCCCCAGCATTTT
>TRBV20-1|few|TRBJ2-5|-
CSARIFAQETQYF
TGCAGTGCTAGAATTTTCGCCCAAGAGACCCAGTACTTC
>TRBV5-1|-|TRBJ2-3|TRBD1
CASSTRTGGGTDTQYF
TGCGCCAGCAGCACTAGAACAGGGGGCGGCACAGATACGCAGTATTTT
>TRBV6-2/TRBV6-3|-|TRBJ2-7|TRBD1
CASSYPTGGSSYNEQYF
TGTGCCAGCAGTTACCCGACAGGGGGTAGCTCCTACAATGAGCAGTACTTC